Each of the 31 T cell receptor beta chains below was sequenced from the same sample in a study of cytomegalovirus exposure and HLA in healthy donors. PCR was performed using 60 Vbeta and 13 Jbeta primers. Clones were sequenced by immunoSEQ multiplex PCR, and TCRdb holds only the in-frame ones, with some missing. In total, the table holds some 130,000 clones. Sequencing used PBMCs. All receptors come from a woman in her forties in good health and CMV-seropositive.

The chain recombines TRBV10-3 with TRBJ2-7, with 8 bases fitting TRBD1. V lost 6 bases, J lost 1 base, and 11 bases stayed unmatched. This CDR3 spans 16 amino acids. Germline loops: CDR1 ENHRY, CDR2 SYGVKD. The DNA for the CDR3 is TGTGCCATCAGAGTAGATAGGACAGGGACATCCTACGAGCAGTACTTC. Translated, it gives CAIRVDRTGTSYEQYF.

The chain links TRBV5-1 to TRBJ2-1; 7 bases line up with TRBD1. V gave up 5 bases and J gave up 1 base; unmatched junction bases: 6. In germline, CDR1 is SGHRS, CDR2 YFSETQ. The CDR3 covers 15 residues. CDR3 loop: CASSVEGQSYNEQFF. CDR3 coding DNA: TGCGCCAGCAGTGTTGAGGGACAGTCCTACAATGAGCAGTTCTTC.

The chain employs TRBV15 and TRBJ1-5; D is undetermined. This CDR3 is 15 amino acids long. V was cut by 5 bases and J by 5 bases, with 16 bases left in between. The germline V gene encodes CDR1 LNHNV and CDR2 YYDKDF (reference sequence). This CDR3 is CATSPIGAGDQPQHF. The CDR3 nucleotides read TGTGCCACCAGCCCCATTGGCGCCGGAGATCAGCCCCAGCATTTT.

CDR3 bases: TGTGCCAGCAGCTTGAGCGCTGATGGAAACACCATATATTTT. Translating gives CASSLSADGNTIYF. This chain links TRBV5-5 with TRBJ1-3; D remains unclear. V was clipped by 1 base and J by 3 bases, with 8 bases between them. The CDR3 sequence is 14 residues long. Germline V CDR1 and CDR2: SGHKS, YYEKEE (reference sequence).

V and J are TRBV27 and TRBJ2-2, with a tentative D call TRBD2 (5 bases). Germline assignment: CDR1 MNHEY and CDR2 SMNVEV (reference sequence). This CDR3 comprises 15 residues. V lost 2 bases to trimming and J lost 1 base, with 8 bases between them. Written as DNA, the CDR3 is TGTGCCAGCAGTTTAAGGGAGTGGAACACCGGGGAGCTGTTTTTT. Its translation: CASSLREWNTGELFF.

This chain joins TRBV11-2 and TRBJ1-6; 8 positions agree with TRBD1. The CDR3 consists of 15 residues. V shed 5 bases and J 9 bases; nucleotides not matched to a gene: 9. Germline CDR1 reads SGHAT; CDR2 reads FQNNGV. The CDR3 is CASSPRDRLSSPLHF. The DNA of the CDR3 is TGTGCCAGCAGCCCCCGGGACAGGCTTTCTTCACCCCTCCACTTT.

This chain uses TRBV7-2 with TRBJ2-7; TRBD2 matches 9 bases. The CDR3 contains 15 residues. CDR1 is SGHTA and CDR2 is FQGNSA in the germline V gene. Trimming removed 5 bases from V and 0 bases from J; junction bases left unmatched: 5. The CDR3 DNA follows: TGTGCCAGCAGCCCGAGTAGCGGGAGCTCCTACGAGCAGTACTTC. It yields the protein CASSPSSGSSYEQYF.

The chain combines TRBV4-1 with TRBJ2-5, with TRBD1 matching over 8 bases. Germline assignment: CDR1 MGHRA and CDR2 YSYEKL. The CDR3 spans 18 residues. V dropped 0 bases and J dropped 2; count of bases not matched to a gene: 11. CDR3: CASSQDADRGSRQETQYF. CDR3 bases: TGCGCCAGCAGCCAAGACGCCGACAGGGGAAGTAGGCAAGAGACCCAGTACTTC.

This sequence joins TRBV29-1 and TRBJ1-5; D gene unclear. The ends were cut back, 4 bases at V and 5 bases at J, with 12 bases in the middle. The CDR3 is 13 amino acids. Per the germline V gene, CDR1 is SQVTM and CDR2 is ANQGSEA. CDR3 DNA: TGCAGCGTTGTTAGTGGGCTCGATCAGCCCCAGCATTTT. Its translation: CSVVSGLDQPQHF.

The rearrangement joins TRBV2 to TRBJ2-1, with 11 bases that match TRBD1. V was clipped by 6 bases and J by 8 bases; unmatched bases: 3. The CDR3 sequence is 13 residues long. Germline V gene sequence: CDR1 SNHLY, CDR2 FYNNEI. The CDR3 region has the DNA TGTGCCAGCAGGGACAGGGGGCTCGATGAGCAGTTCTTC. This translates into CASRDRGLDEQFF.

This chain connects TRBV2 to TRBJ2-2; D call uncertain. CDR1 is SNHLY and CDR2 is FYNNEI in the germline V gene. The CDR3 contains 15 residues. Trimming stripped 0 bases from V and 4 bases from J, with 9 bases between. CDR3 bases: TGTGCCAGCAGTGAAGCGAGGTCTCTCACCGGGGAGCTGTTTTTT. It specifies CASSEARSLTGELFF.

The chain joins TRBV5-4 to TRBJ2-7; 14 bases match TRBD2. Germline lookup yields CDR1 SGHNT and CDR2 YYREEE (reference sequence). The CDR3 has 16 amino acids. V shed 3 bases, J shed 2 bases, and the junction held 4 bases outside the gene matches. The chain's CDR3 is CASSSGLAGGTYEQYF. The CDR3 nucleotides read TGTGCCAGCAGCTCAGGACTAGCGGGAGGTACCTACGAGCAGTACTTC. The full variable domain, with the rest looked up from reference TRBV5-4 and TRBJ2-7, is ETGVTQSPTHLIKTRGQQVTLRCSSQSGHNTVSWYQQALGQGPQFIFQYYREEENGRGNFPPRFSGLQFPNYSSELNVNALELDDSALYLCASSSGLAGGTYEQYFGPGTRLTVT.

As concerns this clone: Other DNA sequences in this specimen translate into the identical CDR3. CDR3 region: CAWSSTYEQYF. CDR3 in DNA: TGTGCCTGGAGTTCAACTTACGAGCAGTACTTC. V is TRBV30 and J is TRBJ2-7; D not resolved. Trimming took off 2 bases at V and 4 bases at J, with 6 bases between the two ends. The CDR3 runs to 11 residues. Germline CDR1 reads GTSNPN; CDR2 reads SVGIG (reference sequence).

The rearrangement uses TRBV19 and TRBJ1-2, with 8 bases identical to TRBD1. CDR1 LNHDA and CDR2 SQIVND come from the germline V gene (reference sequence). The CDR3 length is 15 residues. Trimming cost V 5 bases and J 7 bases; bases outside gene matches: 12. The DNA of the CDR3 is TGTGCCAGTAGTCACCTGGACAGGGTGGGGGTTGGCTACACCTTC. Translation gives CASSHLDRVGVGYTF.

V is TRBV9 and J is TRBJ2-3, with D possibly matching TRBD2 (6 bases). Trimming pared 2 bases from V and 6 bases from J, leaving 19 bases between. This CDR3 is 16 amino acids long. The germline CDR1 and CDR2 sequences are SGDLS and YYNGEE. The CDR3 protein is CASSVLGTSSKDTQYF. In DNA form, the CDR3 reads TGTGCCAGCAGCGTCCTCGGGACTTCCTCCAAGGATACGCAGTATTTT.

This rearrangement joins TRBV19 to TRBJ2-7, with D tentatively TRBD1 (8 bases). Trimming removed 3 bases at V and 3 bases at J, with 15 bases between. This CDR3 region has 15 residues. The germline CDR1 and CDR2 sequences are LNHDA and SQIVND (reference sequence). CDR3 in amino acids: CASSIETGEGYEQYF. The DNA for the CDR3 is TGTGCCAGTAGTATCGAGACAGGGGAGGGCTACGAGCAGTACTTC.

The CDR3 loop is CAYLQGARDTGELFF. CDR3 sequence (DNA): TGTGCCTATCTACAGGGGGCGCGGGACACCGGGGAGCTGTTTTTT. The chain has TRBV30 and TRBJ2-2, with TRBD1 matching 9 bases. Germline CDR1 is GTSNPN and CDR2 is SVGIG (reference sequence). The V gene end was trimmed by 7 bases and the J gene end by 3 bases; junction bases not matched to a gene: 9. The length of the CDR3 is 15 residues. The complete variable domain, with remaining parts taken from reference TRBV30 and TRBJ2-2, reads SQTIHQWPATLVQPVGSPLSLECTVEGTSNPNLYWYRQAAGRGLQLLFYSVGIGQISSEVPQNLSASRPQDRQFILSSKKLLLSDSGFYLCAYLQGARDTGELFFGEGSRLTVL.

V is TRBV5-1 and J is TRBJ2-3; no definite D call. Trimming left V 2 bases short and J 2 bases short, with 9 bases between. Germline CDR1 reads SGHRS; CDR2 reads YFSETQ. The CDR3 has 14 amino acids. The CDR3 loop is CASSFLGYTDTQYF. DNA for the CDR3: TGCGCCAGCAGCTTTCTAGGTTACACAGATACGCAGTATTTT. Based on the CDR3 plus reference TRBV5-1 and TRBJ2-3, the full variable domain is KAGVTQTPRYLIKTRGQQVTLSCSPISGHRSVSWYQQTPGQGLQFLFEYFSETQRNKGNFPGRFSGRQFSNSRSEMNVSTLELGDSALYLCASSFLGYTDTQYFGPGTRLTVL.

V usage is TRBV4-1 and J usage is TRBJ2-2; D is possibly TRBD2 (6 bases). The germline V and J ends were trimmed by 4 bases and 5 bases, with 14 bases remaining between them. Germline-derived CDR1 and CDR2 are MGHRA and YSYEKL. The CDR3 spans 15 residues. The CDR3 nucleotides read TGCGCCAGCAGCCCCATAGCGCGGGATACCGGGGAGCTGTTTTTT. This gives the protein CASSPIARDTGELFF.

V is TRBV29-1 and J is TRBJ2-5, with D possibly matching TRBD1 (5 bases). TRBJ2-7 explains the end of the DNA better; the J call may be wrong. Germline V gene lookup returns CDR1 SQVTM and CDR2 ANQGSEA. The length of the CDR3 is 13 residues. The CDR3 loop reads CSVESDSPYEQYF. DNA of the CDR3: TGCAGCGTTGAGAGCGACAGCCCCTACGAGCAGTACTTC.

This sequence joins TRBV2 and TRBJ2-6; 7 bases are a match to TRBD2. The CDR3 is 21 amino acids. Germline values: CDR1 SNHLY, CDR2 FYNNEI. The V segment lost 0 bases and the J segment 0 bases; nucleotides outside the gene matches: 14. The CDR3 region is CASSEAHPASGLGSGANVLTF. The CDR3 DNA sequence: TGTGCCAGCAGTGAAGCCCATCCCGCTAGCGGCCTCGGCTCTGGGGCCAACGTCCTGACTTTC.

This chain connects TRBV30 to TRBJ1-2; D perhaps matches TRBD1 (6 bases). Germline loops: CDR1 GTSNPN, CDR2 SVGIG (reference sequence). Trimming took 7 bases from V and 4 from J, leaving 13 bases between them. This CDR3 is built from 12 residues. CDR3 sequence (DNA): TGTGCCTTCCGGCAGGGGAGCTATGGCTACACCTTC. Its translation: CAFRQGSYGYTF. The complete variable domain, with remaining parts taken from reference TRBV30 and TRBJ1-2, reads SQTIHQWPATLVQPVGSPLSLECTVEGTSNPNLYWYRQAAGRGLQLLFYSVGIGQISSEVPQNLSASRPQDRQFILSSKKLLLSDSGFYLCAFRQGSYGYTFGSGTRLTVV.

This chain connects TRBV5-1 to TRBJ2-2; 8 bases are a match to TRBD2. Germline trimming cut 0 bases from V and 0 bases from J; bases unmatched to any gene: 4. The CDR3 extends over 17 amino acids. The V gene's germline CDR1 is SGHRS and CDR2 YFSETQ. In DNA, the CDR3 is TGCGCCAGCAGCTTGGGTGTGGGACTAGCGAACACCGGGGAGCTGTTTTTT. Translation gives CASSLGVGLANTGELFF.

The chain employs TRBV19 and TRBJ2-7, with 9 positions matching TRBD2. The CDR3 length is 17 residues. V trimming: 7 bases; J trimming: 5 bases; junction bases outside the gene matches: 18. Germline CDR1 and CDR2: LNHDA and SQIVND (reference sequence). The CDR3 nucleotides are TGTGCCAGTAAAAGGAGTAATAGCGGGAGTGTAGGCAACGAGCAGTACTTC. It yields the protein CASKRSNSGSVGNEQYF. The full variable domain, rest sourced from reference TRBV19 and TRBJ2-7, is DGGITQSPKYLFRKEGQNVTLSCEQNLNHDAMYWYRQDPGQGLRLIYYSQIVNDFQKGDIAEGYSVSREKKESFPLTVTSAQKNPTAFYLCASKRSNSGSVGNEQYFGPGTRLTVT.

The CDR3 here is CASSENKVQPNTEAFF. The CDR3 DNA follows: TGTGCCAGCAGCGAAAATAAAGTACAGCCGAACACTGAAGCTTTCTTT. The chain is built from TRBV2 and TRBJ1-1, with unresolved D. V was pared by 6 bases and J by 1 base, with 18 bases between. The CDR3 consists of 16 residues. Per the germline V gene, CDR1 is SNHLY and CDR2 is FYNNEI.

The chain employs TRBV15 and TRBJ2-3; 10 bases line up with TRBD2. The V gene's germline CDR1 is LNHNV and CDR2 YYDKDF (reference sequence). The CDR3 length is 15 residues. Germline trimming cut 5 bases from V and 1 base from J; bases unmatched to any gene: 3. CDR3 DNA sequence: TGTGCCACCAGCGGAGGGACTAGCGGCACAGATACGCAGTATTTT. Its protein is CATSGGTSGTDTQYF.

The V call is TRBV6-1, the J call TRBJ1-5; maybe TRBD1 (5 bases). Germline V gene lookup returns CDR1 MNHNS and CDR2 SASEGT. The V gene lost 0 bases and the J gene lost 4 bases, with 7 bases spanning the gap. The CDR3 extends over 14 amino acids. Written as DNA, the CDR3 is TGTGCCAGCAGTGAAGCGCGGGGGAATCAGCCCCAGCATTTT. Encoded protein: CASSEARGNQPQHF.

V and J are TRBV19 and TRBJ2-1, with 8 bases aligning to TRBD2. Germline CDR1 and CDR2: LNHDA and SQIVND (reference sequence). J gave up 8 bases and V 6 bases, and 21 bases lay outside the gene matches. This CDR3 spans 18 amino acids. The CDR3 bases are TGTGCCAGTAGGACCCGTACCCCTCGAGCGGGAGTAGTCGATGAGCAGTTCTTC. Translating it yields CASRTRTPRAGVVDEQFF.

This chain connects TRBV9 to TRBJ2-3; tentatively, D is TRBD2 (6 bases). Deletions cut 4 bases from V and 2 bases from J, with 14 bases between. Germline-derived CDR1 and CDR2 are SGDLS and YYNGEE. This CDR3 spans 15 amino acids. The CDR3 here is CASSPRGGTTDTQYF. The CDR3 DNA reads TGTGCCAGCAGCCCTAGGGGCGGGACCACAGATACGCAGTATTTT. The variable domain in full, completed from reference TRBV9 and TRBJ2-3, reads DSGVTQTPKHLITATGQRVTLRCSPRSGDLSVYWYQQSLDQGLQFLIQYYNGEERAKGNILERFSAQQFPDLHSELNLSSLELGDSALYFCASSPRGGTTDTQYFGPGTRLTVL.

The J gene is TRBJ2-1, the V gene TRBV5-4; 8 nucleotides line up with TRBD2. Germline V gene lookup returns CDR1 SGHNT and CDR2 YYREEE (reference sequence). V was clipped by 4 bases and J by 7 bases; unmatched bases: 13. The CDR3 is made up of 16 amino acids. The chain's CDR3 is CASSNFYSGGSNEQFF. In nucleotides, the CDR3 is TGTGCCAGCAGCAATTTCTACAGCGGGGGCTCTAATGAGCAGTTCTTC.

The chain has TRBV11-2 and TRBJ2-7, with TRBD1 matching 9 bases. The junction had 4 bases not matched to a gene; V was cut back by 5 bases and J by 2 bases. This CDR3 comprises 14 residues. Germline V gene lookup returns CDR1 SGHAT and CDR2 FQNNGV. Here the CDR3 reads CASSRTGGTYEQYF. The CDR3 DNA reads as TGTGCCAGCAGCCGTACAGGGGGCACCTACGAGCAGTACTTC. The full variable domain, completed using reference TRBV11-2 and TRBJ2-7, is EAGVAQSPRYKIIEKRQSVAFWCNPISGHATLYWYQQILGQGPKLLIQFQNNGVVDDSQLPKDRFSAERLKGVDSTLKIQPAKLEDSAVYLCASSRTGGTYEQYFGPGTRLTVT.